One and the same sample provided the 9 T cell receptor beta chains below, sequenced in a study of blood T cell repertoires in COVID-19. The repertoire was sequenced with immunoSEQ multiplex PCR; TCRdb's copy has only in-frame clones and lacks some. This table has more than 300,000 clones, roughly 90% appearing once. The sequenced sample consisted of peripheral blood. The receptors come from a man between 18 and 35 years old who had recovered from COVID-19.

V and J are TRBV5-4 and TRBJ1-1, with TRBD1 identical over 7 bases. Germline CDR1 SGHNT, CDR2 YYREEE (reference sequence). The J segment lost 1 base and the V segment lost 4 bases, leaving 7 bases of the junction unmatched. The CDR3 covers 15 residues. The CDR3 DNA reads TGTGCCAGCAGCCGGACGGGACAGACGAACACTGAAGCTTTCTTT. It specifies CASSRTGQTNTEAFF.

The chain joins TRBV12-3 or TRBV12-4 to TRBJ1-5, with D possibly matching TRBD1 (6 bases). V lost 6 bases and J 4 bases, leaving 10 bases between the germline ends. This CDR3 is 13 amino acids long. The CDR3: CASSQDRNQPQHF. For the CDR3, the DNA is TGTGCCAGCAGCCAGGACAGAAATCAGCCCCAGCATTTT.

The chain links TRBV21-1 to TRBJ1-4. TRBV21-1 represents a pseudogene. The CDR3 length is 18 residues. The CDR3 here is CASVQGEAGDSNNEKLFF. The CDR3 nucleotides read TGTGCCAGCGTCCAAGGGGAGGCGGGGGACTCGAACAATGAAAAACTGTTTTTT.

V gene TRBV4-1 combines with J gene TRBJ2-3; 7 bases fit TRBD1. V was pared by 6 bases and J by 3 bases, with 6 bases of the junction left unmatched. Germline CDR1 and CDR2: MGHRA and YSYEKL. The CDR3 is made up of 14 amino acids. CDR3 DNA sequence: TGCGCCAGCAGGGACCGACAGGGAACAGATACGCAGTATTTT. Amino acid sequence: CASRDRQGTDTQYF.

The chain joins TRBV7-9 to TRBJ1-2; 9 nucleotides agree with TRBD1. The CDR3 sequence is 13 residues long. V was pared by 6 bases and J by 4 bases, with 3 bases of the junction left unmatched. CDR1 SEHNR and CDR2 FQNEAQ come from the germline V gene (reference sequence). CDR3 sequence (DNA): TGTGCCAGCAGGTCGACAGGGGGCTATGGCTACACCTTC. Translated, it gives CASRSTGGYGYTF. The complete variable domain, with remaining parts taken from reference TRBV7-9 and TRBJ1-2, reads DTGVSQNPRHKITKRGQNVTFRCDPISEHNRLYWYRQTLGQGPEFLTYFQNEAQLEKSRLLSDRFSAERPKGSFSTLEIQRTEQGDSAMYLCASRSTGGYGYTFGSGTRLTVV.

The chain joins TRBV4-1 to TRBJ1-2; TRBD1 agrees at 7 bases. Germline-derived CDR1 and CDR2 are MGHRA and YSYEKL. The CDR3 totals 14 residues. Trimming took 7 bases from V and 3 from J; bases not matched to a gene: 8. The CDR3 nucleotides are TGCGCCAGCAACCGACTCAGGGGGGACTATGGCTACACCTTC. It specifies CASNRLRGDYGYTF.

This clone was found a few times. The chain is built from TRBV11-3 and TRBJ2-5; the D gene is possibly TRBD1 (5 bases). There are 15 residues in the CDR3. Between the trimmed V and J ends, which lost 3 bases and 0 bases, there was a span of 11 bases. The germline gives CDR1 SGHNT, CDR2 YENEEA. This CDR3 reads CASSLGPPNQETQYF. The DNA of the CDR3 is TGTGCCAGCAGCTTGGGGCCCCCCAACCAAGAGACCCAGTACTTC.

The chain is built from TRBV12-3 or TRBV12-4 and TRBJ2-5, with D tentatively TRBD2 (5 bases). CDR3 length: 12 amino acids. V was clipped by 6 bases and J by 5 bases, with 10 bases between them. CDR3 protein: CASSLEAETQYF. CDR3 nucleotide sequence: TGTGCCAGCAGCCTGGAGGCGGAGACCCAGTACTTC.

This clone has only one observation. V is TRBV19 and J is TRBJ1-4; D uncertain. The CDR3 loop spans 14 amino acids. Trimming stripped 6 bases from V and 2 bases from J, with 10 bases between. The germline gives CDR1 LNHDA, CDR2 SQIVND (reference sequence). CDR3 amino acids: CASRIGRTNEKLFF. The CDR3 DNA follows: TGTGCCAGTAGGATTGGGCGTACTAATGAAAAACTGTTTTTT. Full variable domain (outside the CDR3, taken from reference TRBV19 and TRBJ1-4): DGGITQSPKYLFRKEGQNVTLSCEQNLNHDAMYWYRQDPGQGLRLIYYSQIVNDFQKGDIAEGYSVSREKKESFPLTVTSAQKNPTAFYLCASRIGRTNEKLFFGSGTQLSVL.